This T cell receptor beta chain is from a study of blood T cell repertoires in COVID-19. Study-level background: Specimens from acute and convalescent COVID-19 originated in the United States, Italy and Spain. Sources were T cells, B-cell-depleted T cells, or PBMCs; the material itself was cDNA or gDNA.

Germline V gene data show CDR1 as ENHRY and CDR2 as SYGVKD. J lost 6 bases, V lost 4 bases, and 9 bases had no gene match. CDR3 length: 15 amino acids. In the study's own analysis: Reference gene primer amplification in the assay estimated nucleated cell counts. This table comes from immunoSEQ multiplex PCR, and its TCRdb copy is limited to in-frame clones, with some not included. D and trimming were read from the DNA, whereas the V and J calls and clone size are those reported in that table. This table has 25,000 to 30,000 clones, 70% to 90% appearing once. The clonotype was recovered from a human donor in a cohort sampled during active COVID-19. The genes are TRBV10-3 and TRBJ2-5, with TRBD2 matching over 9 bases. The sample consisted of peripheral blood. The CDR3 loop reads CAISAISGGEQTQYF. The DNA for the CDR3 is TGTGCCATCAGTGCGATTAGCGGGGGAGAGCAGACCCAGTACTTC.